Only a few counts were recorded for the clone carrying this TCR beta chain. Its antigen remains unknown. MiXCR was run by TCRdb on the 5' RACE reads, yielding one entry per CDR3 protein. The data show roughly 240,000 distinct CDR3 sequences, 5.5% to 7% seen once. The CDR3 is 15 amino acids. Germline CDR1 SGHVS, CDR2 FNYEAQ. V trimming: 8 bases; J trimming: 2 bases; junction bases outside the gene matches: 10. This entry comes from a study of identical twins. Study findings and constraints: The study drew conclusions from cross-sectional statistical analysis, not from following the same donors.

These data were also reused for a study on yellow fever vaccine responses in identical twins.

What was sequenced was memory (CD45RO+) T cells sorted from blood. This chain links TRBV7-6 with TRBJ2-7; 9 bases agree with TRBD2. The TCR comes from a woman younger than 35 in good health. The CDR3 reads CASVRGTSSTYEQYF. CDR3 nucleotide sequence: TGTGCCAGCGTGAGGGGGACTAGCTCAACCTACGAGCAGTACTTC.